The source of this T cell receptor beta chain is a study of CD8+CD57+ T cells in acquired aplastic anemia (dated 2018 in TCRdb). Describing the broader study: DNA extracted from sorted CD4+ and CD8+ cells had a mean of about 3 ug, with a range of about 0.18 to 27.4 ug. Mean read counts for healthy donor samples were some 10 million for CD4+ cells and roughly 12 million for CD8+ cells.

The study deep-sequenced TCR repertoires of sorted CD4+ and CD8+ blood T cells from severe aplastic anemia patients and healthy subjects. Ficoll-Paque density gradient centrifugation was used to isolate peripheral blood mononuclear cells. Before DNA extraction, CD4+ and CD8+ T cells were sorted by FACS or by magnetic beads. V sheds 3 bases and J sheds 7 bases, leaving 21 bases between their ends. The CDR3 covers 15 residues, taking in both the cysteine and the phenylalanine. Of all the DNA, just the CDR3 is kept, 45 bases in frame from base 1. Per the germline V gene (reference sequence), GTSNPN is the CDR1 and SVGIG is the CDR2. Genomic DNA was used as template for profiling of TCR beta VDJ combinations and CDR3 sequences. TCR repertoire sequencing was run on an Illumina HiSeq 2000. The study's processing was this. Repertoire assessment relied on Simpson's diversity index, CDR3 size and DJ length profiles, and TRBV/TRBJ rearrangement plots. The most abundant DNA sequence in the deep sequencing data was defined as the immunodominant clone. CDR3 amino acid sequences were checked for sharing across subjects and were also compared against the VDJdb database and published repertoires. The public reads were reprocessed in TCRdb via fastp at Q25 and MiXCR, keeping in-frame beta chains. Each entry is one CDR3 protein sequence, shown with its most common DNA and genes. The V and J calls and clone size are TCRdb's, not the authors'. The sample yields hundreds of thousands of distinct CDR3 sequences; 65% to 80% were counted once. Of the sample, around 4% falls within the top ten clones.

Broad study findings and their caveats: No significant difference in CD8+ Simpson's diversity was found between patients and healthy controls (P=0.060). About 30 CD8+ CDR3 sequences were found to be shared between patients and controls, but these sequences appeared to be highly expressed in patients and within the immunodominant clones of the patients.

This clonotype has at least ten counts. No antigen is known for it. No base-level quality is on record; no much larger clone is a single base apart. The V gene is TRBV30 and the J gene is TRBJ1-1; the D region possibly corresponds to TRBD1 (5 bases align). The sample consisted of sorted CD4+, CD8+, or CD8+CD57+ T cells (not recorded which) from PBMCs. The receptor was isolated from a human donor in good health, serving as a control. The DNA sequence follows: TGTGCCTGGAGGGATGACAGTGGGAGGGTTGGTGAAGCTTTCTTT. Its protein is CAWRDDSGRVGEAFF.